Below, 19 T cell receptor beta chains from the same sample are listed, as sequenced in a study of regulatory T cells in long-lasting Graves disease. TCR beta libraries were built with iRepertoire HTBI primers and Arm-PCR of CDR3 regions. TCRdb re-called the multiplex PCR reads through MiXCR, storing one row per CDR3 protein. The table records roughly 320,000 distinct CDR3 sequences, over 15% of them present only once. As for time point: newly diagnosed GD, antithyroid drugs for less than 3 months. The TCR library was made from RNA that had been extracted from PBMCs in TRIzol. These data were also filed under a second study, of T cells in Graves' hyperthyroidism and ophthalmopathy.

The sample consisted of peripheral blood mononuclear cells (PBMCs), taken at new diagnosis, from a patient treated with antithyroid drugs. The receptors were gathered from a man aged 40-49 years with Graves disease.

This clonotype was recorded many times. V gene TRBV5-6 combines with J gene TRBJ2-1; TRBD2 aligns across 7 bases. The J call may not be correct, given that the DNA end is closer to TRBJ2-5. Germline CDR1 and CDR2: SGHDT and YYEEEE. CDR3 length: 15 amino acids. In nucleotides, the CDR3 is TGTGCCAGCAGCTTCGTGATGGGGGAGGGTGAGACCCAGTACTTC. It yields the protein CASSFVMGEGETQYF.

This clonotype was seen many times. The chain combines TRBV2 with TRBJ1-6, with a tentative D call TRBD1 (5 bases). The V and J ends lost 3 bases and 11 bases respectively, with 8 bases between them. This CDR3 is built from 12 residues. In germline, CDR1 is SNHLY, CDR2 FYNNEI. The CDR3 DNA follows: TGTGCCAGCAGTGATTCGGGGGCACCCCTCCACTTT. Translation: CASSDSGAPLHF.

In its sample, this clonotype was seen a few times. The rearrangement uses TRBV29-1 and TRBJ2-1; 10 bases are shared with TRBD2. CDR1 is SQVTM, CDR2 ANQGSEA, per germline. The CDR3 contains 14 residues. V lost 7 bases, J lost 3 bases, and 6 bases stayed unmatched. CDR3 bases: TGCAGCGGGGCCCCTAGCGGGAGCTACAATGAGCAGTTCTTC. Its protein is CSGAPSGSYNEQFF.

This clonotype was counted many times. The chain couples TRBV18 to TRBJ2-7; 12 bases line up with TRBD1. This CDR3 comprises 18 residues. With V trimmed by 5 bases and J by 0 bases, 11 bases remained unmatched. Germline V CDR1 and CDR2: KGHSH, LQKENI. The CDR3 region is CASSETPGQGAGSYEQYF. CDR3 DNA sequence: TGTGCCAGCTCAGAGACGCCGGGACAGGGGGCCGGCTCCTACGAGCAGTACTTC. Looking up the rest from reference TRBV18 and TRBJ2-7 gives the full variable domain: NAGVMQNPRHLVRRRGQEARLRCSPMKGHSHVYWYRQLPEEGLKFMVYLQKENIIDESGMPKERFSAEFPKEGPSILRIQQVVRGDSAAYFCASSETPGQGAGSYEQYFGPGTRLTVT.

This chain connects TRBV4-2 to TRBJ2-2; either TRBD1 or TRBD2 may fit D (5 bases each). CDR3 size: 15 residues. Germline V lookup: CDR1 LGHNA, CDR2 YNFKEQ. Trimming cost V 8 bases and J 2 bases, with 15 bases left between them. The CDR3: CASDKGDRNTGELFF. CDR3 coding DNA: TGTGCCAGCGACAAAGGGGACCGAAACACCGGGGAGCTGTTTTTT.

The CDR3 DNA reads as TGTGCCAGCAGTTTCAGGCACGGGGCCTATGGCTACACCTTC. Protein: CASSFRHGAYGYTF. The chain links TRBV27 to TRBJ1-2; TRBD1 might be the D (5 bases). Germline CDR1 is MNHEY and CDR2 is SMNVEV (reference sequence). Trimming removed 3 bases at V and 4 bases at J, with 12 bases between. The CDR3 sequence is 14 residues long.

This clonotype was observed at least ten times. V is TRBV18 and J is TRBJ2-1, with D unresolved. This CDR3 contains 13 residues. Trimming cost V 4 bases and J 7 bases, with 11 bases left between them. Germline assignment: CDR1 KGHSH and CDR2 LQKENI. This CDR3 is CASSLFTRNEQFF. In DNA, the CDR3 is TGTGCCAGCTCACTTTTCACTCGAAATGAGCAGTTCTTC.

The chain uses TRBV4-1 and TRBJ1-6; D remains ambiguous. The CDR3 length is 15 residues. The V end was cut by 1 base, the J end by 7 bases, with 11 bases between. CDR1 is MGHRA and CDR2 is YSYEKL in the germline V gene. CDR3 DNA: TGCGCCAGCAGCCAAGGCCCCGCGGGCAATTCACCCCTCCACTTT. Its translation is CASSQGPAGNSPLHF.

CDR3 DNA: TGTGCCTGGAGGAGGCAGGGCACCGGGGAGCTGTTTTTT. Its protein is CAWRRQGTGELFF. The chain uses TRBV30 and TRBJ2-2; perhaps TRBD1 as D (5 bases). Germline V gene sequence: CDR1 GTSNPN, CDR2 SVGIG (reference sequence). The V gene lost 3 bases and the J gene lost 4 bases, with 9 bases spanning the gap. The CDR3 consists of 13 residues.

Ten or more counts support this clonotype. CDR3 sequence: CASSAIRTLYEQYF. CDR3 DNA sequence: TGTGCCAGCAGTGCAATCAGAACCCTCTACGAGCAGTACTTC. The V gene is TRBV2, the J gene TRBJ2-7, with D unresolved. The ends were cut back, 4 bases at V and 3 bases at J, with 13 bases in the middle. The CDR3 totals 14 residues. Germline V gene lookup returns CDR1 SNHLY and CDR2 FYNNEI.

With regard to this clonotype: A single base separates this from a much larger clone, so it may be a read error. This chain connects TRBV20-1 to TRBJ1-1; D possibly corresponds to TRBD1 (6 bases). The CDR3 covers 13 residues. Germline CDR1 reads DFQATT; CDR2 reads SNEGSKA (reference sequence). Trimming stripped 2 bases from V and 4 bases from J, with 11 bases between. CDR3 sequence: CSARSTGCTEAFF. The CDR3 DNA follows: TGCAGTGCTAGATCCACAGGGTGCACTGAAGCTTTCTTT.

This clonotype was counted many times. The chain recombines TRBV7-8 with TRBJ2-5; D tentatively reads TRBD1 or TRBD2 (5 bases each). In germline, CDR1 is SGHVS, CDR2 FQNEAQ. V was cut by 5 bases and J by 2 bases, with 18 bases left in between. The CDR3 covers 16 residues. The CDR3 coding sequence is TGTGCCAGCAGCCAAAACAGGCGCGGGCTGCAAGAGACCCAGTACTTC. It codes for CASSQNRRGLQETQYF.

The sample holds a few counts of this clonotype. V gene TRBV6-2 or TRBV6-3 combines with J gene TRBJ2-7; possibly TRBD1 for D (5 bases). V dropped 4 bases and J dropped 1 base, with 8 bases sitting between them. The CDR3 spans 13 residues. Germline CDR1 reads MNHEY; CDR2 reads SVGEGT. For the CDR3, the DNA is TGTGCCAGCAGTTTGGACACTTCCTACGAGCAGTACTTC. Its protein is CASSLDTSYEQYF.

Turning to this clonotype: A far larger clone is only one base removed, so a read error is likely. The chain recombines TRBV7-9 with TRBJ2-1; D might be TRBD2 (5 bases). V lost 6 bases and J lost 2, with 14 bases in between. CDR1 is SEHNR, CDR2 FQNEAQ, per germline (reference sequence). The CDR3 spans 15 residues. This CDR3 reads CASRSDSNPYNEQFF. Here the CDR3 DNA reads TGTGCCAGCAGATCGGACTCAAACCCCTACAATGAGCAGTTCTTC.

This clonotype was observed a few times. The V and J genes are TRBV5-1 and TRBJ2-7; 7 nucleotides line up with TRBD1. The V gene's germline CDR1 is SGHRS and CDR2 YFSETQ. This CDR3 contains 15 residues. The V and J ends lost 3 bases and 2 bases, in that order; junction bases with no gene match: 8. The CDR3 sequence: CASSSQGVITYEQYF. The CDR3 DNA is TGCGCCAGCAGCTCTCAGGGGGTTATAACCTACGAGCAGTACTTC.

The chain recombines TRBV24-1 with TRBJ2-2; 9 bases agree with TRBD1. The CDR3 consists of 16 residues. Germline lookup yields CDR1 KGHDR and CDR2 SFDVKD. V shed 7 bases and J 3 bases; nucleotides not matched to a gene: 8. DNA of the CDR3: TGTGCCACCAGGGAAAATGACAGGGGGTACACCGGGGAGCTGTTTTTT. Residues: CATRENDRGYTGELFF.

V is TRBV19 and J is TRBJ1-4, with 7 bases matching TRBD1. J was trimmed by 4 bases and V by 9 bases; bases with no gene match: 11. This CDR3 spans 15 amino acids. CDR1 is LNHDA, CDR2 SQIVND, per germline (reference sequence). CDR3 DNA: TGTGCCAGCCACCTGGGGACAGCGCATAATGAAAAACTGTTTTTT. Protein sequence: CASHLGTAHNEKLFF.

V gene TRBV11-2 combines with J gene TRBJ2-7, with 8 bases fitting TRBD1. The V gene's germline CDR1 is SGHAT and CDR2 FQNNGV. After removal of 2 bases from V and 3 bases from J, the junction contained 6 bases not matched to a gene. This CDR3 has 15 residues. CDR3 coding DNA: TGTGCCAGCAGCTTATCTTCCGACAGGGGCTACGAGCAGTACTTC. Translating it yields CASSLSSDRGYEQYF.

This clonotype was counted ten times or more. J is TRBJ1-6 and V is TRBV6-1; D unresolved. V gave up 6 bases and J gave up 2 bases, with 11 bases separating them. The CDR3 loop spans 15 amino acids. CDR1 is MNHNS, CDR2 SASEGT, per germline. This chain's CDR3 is CASRTLSAYNSPLHF. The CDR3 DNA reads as TGTGCCAGCAGGACCTTATCGGCCTATAATTCACCCCTCCACTTT.